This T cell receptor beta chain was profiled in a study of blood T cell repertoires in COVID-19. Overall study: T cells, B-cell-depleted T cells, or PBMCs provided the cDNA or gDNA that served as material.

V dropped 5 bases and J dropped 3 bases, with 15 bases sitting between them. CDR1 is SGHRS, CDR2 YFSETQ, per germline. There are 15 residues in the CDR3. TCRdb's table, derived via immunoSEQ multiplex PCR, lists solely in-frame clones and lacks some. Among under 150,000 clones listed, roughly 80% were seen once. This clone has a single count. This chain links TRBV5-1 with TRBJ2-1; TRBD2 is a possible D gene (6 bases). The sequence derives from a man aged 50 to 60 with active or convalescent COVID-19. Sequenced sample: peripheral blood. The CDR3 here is CASRIRDWLYNEQFF. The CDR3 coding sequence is TGCGCCAGCAGGATCCGGGACTGGCTCTACAATGAGCAGTTCTTC.